The 20 T cell receptor beta chains in this list originate from one sample, sequenced in a study of T cell changes during pregnancy in multiple sclerosis. Only in-frame clones appear in the TCRdb table, and some are missing; sequencing was by immunoSEQ multiplex PCR. The sample has about 60,000 clones, 80% to 95% seen once. Here the sequenced sample was peripheral blood, taken in the first trimester of pregnancy. The receptors derive from a female donor with multiple sclerosis, enrolled in a pregnancy study.

This clone was observed a handful of times. This chain uses TRBV4-3 with TRBJ1-1; tentatively, D is TRBD1 (5 bases). V lost 1 base and J 1 base, leaving 7 bases between the germline ends. The CDR3 runs to 14 residues. CDR1 and CDR2 from the germline V gene are LGHNA and YSLEER. DNA of the CDR3: TGCGCCAGCAGCCAAGGACAGAGGAACACTGAAGCTTTCTTT. Translation gives CASSQGQRNTEAFF.

This clone was seen a single time. The chain carries TRBV6-1 and TRBJ2-1; possibly TRBD2 for D (5 bases). This CDR3 comprises 17 residues. The germline gives CDR1 MNHNS, CDR2 SASEGT. V lost 2 bases and J lost 1, with 15 bases in between. The CDR3 DNA follows: TGTGCCAGCAGTGAATTCCTAGCTGGTACGTCCTACAATGAGCAGTTCTTC. The encoded protein is CASSEFLAGTSYNEQFF.

V usage is TRBV5-4 and J usage is TRBJ2-3, with 7 bases that match TRBD2. This CDR3 contains 16 residues. Germline values: CDR1 SGHNT, CDR2 YYREEE (reference sequence). The ends lost 4 bases at V and 8 bases at J; junction bases unmatched: 16. CDR3 sequence reads: CASSVRDYEGVGTQYF. The CDR3 DNA follows: TGTGCCAGCAGCGTGAGGGACTACGAGGGTGTGGGTACGCAGTATTTT.

The CDR3 loop reads CASSPGGPSYEQYF. The CDR3 DNA follows: TGTGCCAGCAGCCCCGGGGGGCCCTCCTACGAGCAGTACTTC. The chain is built from TRBV6-5 and TRBJ2-7, with TRBD2 as a possible D gene (7 bases). Germline V gene data show CDR1 as MNHEY and CDR2 as SVGAGI. V was trimmed by 6 bases and J by 0 bases, leaving 12 bases between them. The CDR3 spans 14 residues.

This chain connects TRBV2 to TRBJ2-7; 9 bases fit TRBD1. The germline V gene encodes CDR1 SNHLY and CDR2 FYNNEI. The CDR3 totals 14 residues. Trimming at V came to 7 bases and at J to 3 bases, leaving 7 bases not matched to a gene. CDR3 in DNA: TGTGCCAGCACTTGGGGGGGACAGGGCTACGAGCAGTACTTC. Amino acid sequence: CASTWGGQGYEQYF.

V and J are TRBV7-8 and TRBJ2-7; D is ambiguous. Germline V gene data show CDR1 as SGHVS and CDR2 as FQNEAQ. The CDR3 has 13 residues. V dropped 2 bases and J dropped 5 bases, with 10 bases sitting between them. The CDR3 loop reads CASSLKELDEQYF. The CDR3 DNA reads as TGTGCCAGCAGCTTAAAGGAGTTGGACGAGCAGTACTTC. The full variable domain, completed using reference TRBV7-8 and TRBJ2-7, is GAGVSQSPRYKVAKRGQDVALRCDPISGHVSLFWYQQALGQGPEFLTYFQNEAQLDKSGLPSDRFFAERPEGSVSTLKIQRTQQEDSAVYLCASSLKELDEQYFGPGTRLTVT.

V gene TRBV5-4 combines with J gene TRBJ2-1, with TRBD2 matching over 8 bases. The CDR3 spans 15 residues. V trimming: 4 bases; J trimming: 7 bases; junction bases outside the gene matches: 10. CDR1 and CDR2 from the germline V gene are SGHNT and YYREEE (reference sequence). In DNA form, the CDR3 reads TGTGCCAGCAGCCCGACTAGCGCGTCGGGGAATGAGCAGTTCTTC. This sequence encodes CASSPTSASGNEQFF.

The rearrangement links TRBV18 to TRBJ1-1, with TRBD1 as a possible D gene (6 bases). CDR1 and CDR2 (germline): KGHSH, LQKENI. The CDR3 spans 14 residues. The V end lost 3 bases, the J end lost 8 bases, and 16 bases lay between the germline ends. CDR3 residues: CASSPSTGLEEAFF. The CDR3 DNA reads TGTGCCAGCTCACCCTCCACAGGGTTGGAAGAAGCTTTCTTT.

This sequence joins TRBV2 and TRBJ2-7; D perhaps matches TRBD2 (7 bases). The CDR3 extends over 15 amino acids. Trimming pared 7 bases from V and 6 bases from J, leaving 22 bases between. Germline CDR1 SNHLY, CDR2 FYNNEI. The CDR3 bases are TGTGCCAGCACCCCGCCCCGACTAGGGGGGGCCGAGCAGTACTTC. It specifies CASTPPRLGGAEQYF.

The genes are TRBV5-6 and TRBJ2-3; possibly TRBD1 for D (6 bases). The CDR3 sequence is 17 residues long. Trimming pared 0 bases from V and 2 bases from J, leaving 16 bases between. Germline CDR1 SGHDT, CDR2 YYEEEE. The CDR3 region is CASSLVGAGASTDTQYF. In DNA, the CDR3 is TGTGCCAGCAGCTTGGTTGGGGCAGGGGCTTCCACAGATACGCAGTATTTT.

The V call is TRBV6-5, the J call TRBJ2-3; 8 positions match TRBD2. The CDR3 has 14 residues. Germline assignment: CDR1 MNHEY and CDR2 SVGAGI. The V gene end was trimmed by 5 bases and the J gene end by 1 base; junction bases not matched to a gene: 2. CDR3 protein: CASSDSGGTDTQYF. CDR3 sequence (DNA): TGTGCCAGCAGTGATAGCGGGGGCACAGATACGCAGTATTTT.

This chain connects TRBV7-2 to TRBJ2-3; the match to TRBD2 covers 7 bases. J gave up 4 bases and V 5 bases, and 3 bases lay outside the gene matches. Germline V lookup: CDR1 SGHTA, CDR2 FQGNSA. The CDR3 totals 13 residues. CDR3 sequence (DNA): TGTGCCAGCAGCCCACTAGCGCCAGATACGCAGTATTTT. Amino acids: CASSPLAPDTQYF. The full variable domain, in which reference TRBV7-2 and TRBJ2-3 provide the parts outside the CDR3, is GAGVSQSPSNKVTEKGKDVELRCDPISGHTALYWYRQSLGQGLEFLIYFQGNSAPDKSGLPSDRFSAERTGGSVSTLTIQRTQQEDSAVYLCASSPLAPDTQYFGPGTRLTVL.

The chain uses TRBV7-2 and TRBJ1-3; 9 bases match TRBD1. Germline lookup yields CDR1 SGHTA and CDR2 FQGNSA. There are 15 residues in the CDR3. J gave up 2 bases and V 5 bases, and 4 bases lay outside the gene matches. The CDR3 loop reads CASSRGQGPGNTIYF. CDR3 DNA sequence: TGTGCCAGCAGCAGAGGACAGGGGCCTGGAAACACCATATATTTT.

The chain links TRBV7-6 to TRBJ1-1, with D possibly matching TRBD1 (5 bases). The CDR3 is 13 amino acids. Germline loops: CDR1 SGHVS, CDR2 FNYEAQ. V was shortened by 4 bases and J by 4 bases, with 10 bases between the two germline ends. CDR3 sequence (DNA): TGTGCCAGCAGCTCGGGACTTAGCACTGAAGCTTTCTTT. This gives the protein CASSSGLSTEAFF. The complete variable domain, with remaining parts taken from reference TRBV7-6 and TRBJ1-1, reads GAGVSQSPRYKVTKRGQDVALRCDPISGHVSLYWYRQALGQGPEFLTYFNYEAQQDKSGLPNDRFSAERPEGSISTLTIQRTEQRDSAMYRCASSSGLSTEAFFGQGTRLTVV.

The chain joins TRBV9 to TRBJ2-2, with 10 bases lining up with TRBD2. Germline CDR1 and CDR2: SGDLS and YYNGEE. V dropped 0 bases and J dropped 4; count of bases not matched to a gene: 6. The CDR3 is 17 amino acids. CDR3 amino acids: CASSVELAGPVTGELFF. The CDR3, as DNA: TGTGCCAGCAGCGTAGAACTAGCGGGACCTGTCACCGGGGAGCTGTTTTTT.

In this sample, this clone turned up once. V gene TRBV7-9 combines with J gene TRBJ1-2, with TRBD1 matching over 9 bases. The CDR3 runs to 13 residues. CDR1 is SEHNR, CDR2 FQNEAQ, per germline (reference sequence). With 4 bases clipped from V and 8 bases from J, the junction kept 5 bases outside the gene matches. In nucleotides, the CDR3 is TGTGCCAGCAGCTCGGACAGGGGAAACGGCTACACCTTC. Amino acid sequence: CASSSDRGNGYTF.

This chain uses TRBV4-1 with TRBJ1-5; no reliable D call. There are 14 residues in the CDR3. Germline V gives CDR1 MGHRA, CDR2 YSYEKL. V gave up 3 bases and J gave up 0 bases, with 6 bases separating them. CDR3 protein: CASSHSYSNQPQHF. CDR3 DNA: TGCGCCAGCAGCCACAGTTATAGCAATCAGCCCCAGCATTTT.

The chain has TRBV7-2 and TRBJ2-7, with 14 bases that match TRBD2. Germline trimming cut 1 base from V and 2 bases from J; bases unmatched to any gene: 7. The CDR3 length is 18 residues. Germline V gene sequence: CDR1 SGHTA, CDR2 FQGNSA. The CDR3 region is CASSLDGGGLAGAYEQYF. For the CDR3, the DNA is TGTGCCAGCAGCTTAGACGGCGGGGGACTAGCGGGGGCCTACGAGCAGTACTTC.

The genes are TRBV10-3 and TRBJ2-4; TRBD2 might be the D (7 bases). The CDR3 loop spans 16 amino acids. The germline V gene encodes CDR1 ENHRY and CDR2 SYGVKD. V dropped 2 bases and J dropped 0 bases, with 11 bases sitting between them. The CDR3 sequence is CAISEGGGRAKNIQYF. CDR3 DNA: TGTGCCATCAGTGAGGGCGGGGGCAGAGCCAAAAACATTCAGTACTTC.

This clone was counted between two and nine times. V usage is TRBV29-1 and J usage is TRBJ1-1; D is perhaps TRBD1 (6 bases). V lost 6 bases, J lost 7 bases, and 15 bases lay in between. The germline CDR1 and CDR2 sequences are SQVTM and ANQGSEA. The CDR3 spans 12 residues. The CDR3 loop reads CSVVPGVGEAFF. The CDR3 region has the DNA TGCAGCGTAGTGCCAGGGGTGGGTGAAGCTTTCTTT. Full variable domain (rest looked up from reference TRBV29-1 and TRBJ1-1): SAVISQKPSRDICQRGTSLTIQCQVDSQVTMMFWYRQQPGQSLTLIATANQGSEATYESGFVIDKFPISRPNLTFSTLTVSNMSPEDSSIYLCSVVPGVGEAFFGQGTRLTVV.